This T cell receptor (beta chain) was identified in a study of response to subunit inactivated influenza vaccine. One entry per CDR3 protein results from TCRdb running MiXCR on the RT-PCR reads. The repertoire has 400,000 to 650,000 distinct CDR3 sequences, around 7.9% of them found once; the top ten carry roughly 13%. Study outcomes and limitations: After each seasonal influenza vaccination, few new T cells are recruited, the authors suggested.

This clonotype was counted a few times. As yet, its antigen is unknown. V dropped 5 bases and J dropped 2; count of bases not matched to a gene: 6. The CDR3 length is 16 residues. CDR1 and CDR2 from the germline V gene are SEHNR and FQNEAQ (reference sequence). The sequence was obtained from a man aged 50-75 years who received an inactivated influenza vaccine. This chain uses TRBV7-9 with TRBJ2-3; TRBD2 agrees at 11 bases. The sequencing used PBMCs from blood, collected around 25 months after vaccination. The DNA for the CDR3 is TGTGCCAGCAGCCCACCTAGCGGGGGGCACACAGATACGCAGTATTTT. Encoded protein: CASSPPSGGHTDTQYF.